This T cell receptor beta chain was documented in a study of blood T cell repertoires in COVID-19. Overall study context: The origin of the acute and convalescent COVID-19 samples was the United States, Italy and Spain. T cells, B-cell-depleted T cells, or PBMCs supplied cDNA or gDNA.

In the original analysis: For nucleated cells, counts were estimated from reference gene primer amplification. Profiled with immunoSEQ multiplex PCR; TCRdb holds only in-frame clones, not every one. V and J calls and clone size are copied from that table; D and trimming were computed from the DNA. In the table there are 45,000 to 55,000 clones, 70% to 90% of which are singletons. Germline V CDR1 and CDR2: MNHNS, SASEGT. Trimming shortened V by 4 bases and J by 2 bases, and 15 bases separated the two germline ends. The CDR3 has 16 amino acids. This chain links TRBV6-1 with TRBJ1-5; D might be TRBD1 (5 bases). This TCR came from a man at least 80 years old with acute or convalescent COVID-19. The sequenced material came from peripheral blood. CDR3: CASSVSLDRRNQPQHF. The CDR3 DNA reads as TGTGCCAGCAGTGTTTCCCTCGACAGACGCAATCAGCCCCAGCATTTT.